These 12 T cell receptor beta chains were sequenced from one sample in a study of cytomegalovirus exposure and HLA in healthy donors. Use of 60 Vbeta and 13 Jbeta primers characterized the PCR. Produced via immunoSEQ multiplex PCR; TCRdb's table is partial and in-frame only. Its listing shows roughly 50,000 clones. Material for sequencing was PBMCs. Receptors originate from a woman between 40 and 55 years old in good health and CMV-seronegative.

The chain couples TRBV29-1 to TRBJ2-7; 8 bases agree with TRBD1. Germline lookup yields CDR1 SQVTM and CDR2 ANQGSEA. V lost 6 bases, J lost 1 base, and 5 bases stayed unmatched. The CDR3 extends over 13 amino acids. The chain's CDR3 is CSVDGQGSYEQYF. The CDR3 coding sequence is TGCAGCGTGGACGGACAGGGATCCTACGAGCAGTACTTC.

The V and J genes are TRBV5-1 and TRBJ1-3, with D unresolved. V was pared by 0 bases and J by 1 base, with 5 bases between. The CDR3 sequence is 14 residues long. Germline CDR1 reads SGHRS; CDR2 reads YFSETQ. CDR3 nucleotide sequence: TGCGCCAGCAGCTTGGTAGAATCTGGAAACACCATATATTTT. It encodes CASSLVESGNTIYF.

The V gene is TRBV30, the J gene TRBJ2-1; tentative D call: TRBD1 (5 bases). Germline V CDR1 and CDR2: GTSNPN, SVGIG (reference sequence). This CDR3 has 12 residues. The V and J ends lost 1 base and 9 bases respectively, with 10 bases between them. CDR3 DNA sequence: TGTGCCTGGAGTGGCCAAGGGGTTGAGCAGTTCTTC. It is translated as CAWSGQGVEQFF.

This sequence joins TRBV4-2 and TRBJ1-2; 9 bases match TRBD1. The CDR3 sequence is 18 residues long. CDR1 and CDR2 from the germline V gene are LGHNA and YNFKEQ. V lost 0 bases, J lost 8 bases, and 16 bases stayed unmatched. The CDR3 bases are TGTGCCAGCAGCCAAGATCTCTGGTCCGGGACAGGGACGGGAGGCTACACCTTC. Encoded protein: CASSQDLWSGTGTGGYTF.

The chain combines TRBV19 with TRBJ2-1; D may be TRBD1 (6 bases). Trimming shortened V by 8 bases and J by 9 bases, and 17 bases separated the two germline ends. The CDR3 contains 13 residues. Germline V gives CDR1 LNHDA, CDR2 SQIVND (reference sequence). DNA of the CDR3: TGTGCCAGTTCTAACAGGGAAACCCGTGAGCAGTTCTTC. Its translation: CASSNRETREQFF.

This chain joins TRBV5-1 and TRBJ2-3; the match to TRBD2 covers 9 bases. There are 14 residues in the CDR3. After removal of 2 bases from V and 4 bases from J, the junction contained 2 bases not matched to a gene. Germline V gives CDR1 SGHRS, CDR2 YFSETQ. CDR3 sequence reads: CASSFSGSADTQYF. The CDR3 region has the DNA TGCGCCAGCAGCTTTAGCGGGAGTGCAGATACGCAGTATTTT.

This rearrangement joins TRBV5-1 to TRBJ1-2; TRBD1 matches 7 bases. The V gene's germline CDR1 is SGHRS and CDR2 YFSETQ. The CDR3 extends over 15 amino acids. V gave up 4 bases and J gave up 4 bases; unmatched junction bases: 10. The CDR3 is CASSPGMGQIYGYTF. Here the CDR3 DNA reads TGCGCCAGCAGCCCTGGGATGGGACAGATCTATGGCTACACCTTC.

About this clone itself: Other nucleotide sequences from this sample produce the same CDR3. The chain links TRBV6-5 to TRBJ1-5; 10 bases line up with TRBD1. This CDR3 is built from 14 residues. The germline gives CDR1 MNHEY, CDR2 SVGAGI. After removal of 4 bases from V and 4 bases from J, the junction contained 1 base not matched to a gene. The CDR3 region is CASSLGQGNQPQHF. The DNA of the CDR3 is TGTGCCAGCAGTTTGGGACAGGGGAATCAGCCCCAGCATTTT.

The chain combines TRBV6-1 with TRBJ2-1, with TRBD1 identical over 10 bases. J gave up 3 bases and V 4 bases, and 3 bases lay outside the gene matches. Germline V lookup: CDR1 MNHNS, CDR2 SASEGT. This CDR3 contains 15 residues. CDR3 coding DNA: TGTGCCAGCAGTGTAGACAGGGGGCTCTACAATGAGCAGTTCTTC. Its protein product is CASSVDRGLYNEQFF.

The rearrangement uses TRBV5-6 and TRBJ2-3; 14 bases are a match to TRBD2. This CDR3 spans 16 amino acids. Trimming at V came to 4 bases and at J to 1 base, leaving 2 bases not matched to a gene. The germline V gene has CDR1 SGHDT and CDR2 YYEEEE. CDR3 loop: CASSPGLAGGTDTQYF. CDR3 bases: TGTGCCAGCAGCCCGGGACTAGCGGGAGGCACAGATACGCAGTATTTT.

The chain is built from TRBV28 and TRBJ2-7; D remains ambiguous. Germline V gene data show CDR1 as MDHEN and CDR2 as SYDVKM. Trimming took 8 bases from V and 0 from J, leaving 11 bases between them. This CDR3 has 13 amino acids. The CDR3 reads CASRPWSSYEQYF. In DNA form, the CDR3 reads TGTGCCAGCCGACCCTGGAGCTCCTACGAGCAGTACTTC.

The V and J genes are TRBV28 and TRBJ2-4, with 8 nucleotides matching TRBD2. Germline values: CDR1 MDHEN, CDR2 SYDVKM. The length of the CDR3 is 20 residues. J lost 0 bases, V lost 3 bases, and 16 bases had no gene match. CDR3 residues: CASSFHDLAGGGLAKNIQYF. The CDR3 nucleotides read TGTGCCAGCAGTTTCCACGACCTGGCGGGAGGAGGCCTAGCCAAAAACATTCAGTACTTC.